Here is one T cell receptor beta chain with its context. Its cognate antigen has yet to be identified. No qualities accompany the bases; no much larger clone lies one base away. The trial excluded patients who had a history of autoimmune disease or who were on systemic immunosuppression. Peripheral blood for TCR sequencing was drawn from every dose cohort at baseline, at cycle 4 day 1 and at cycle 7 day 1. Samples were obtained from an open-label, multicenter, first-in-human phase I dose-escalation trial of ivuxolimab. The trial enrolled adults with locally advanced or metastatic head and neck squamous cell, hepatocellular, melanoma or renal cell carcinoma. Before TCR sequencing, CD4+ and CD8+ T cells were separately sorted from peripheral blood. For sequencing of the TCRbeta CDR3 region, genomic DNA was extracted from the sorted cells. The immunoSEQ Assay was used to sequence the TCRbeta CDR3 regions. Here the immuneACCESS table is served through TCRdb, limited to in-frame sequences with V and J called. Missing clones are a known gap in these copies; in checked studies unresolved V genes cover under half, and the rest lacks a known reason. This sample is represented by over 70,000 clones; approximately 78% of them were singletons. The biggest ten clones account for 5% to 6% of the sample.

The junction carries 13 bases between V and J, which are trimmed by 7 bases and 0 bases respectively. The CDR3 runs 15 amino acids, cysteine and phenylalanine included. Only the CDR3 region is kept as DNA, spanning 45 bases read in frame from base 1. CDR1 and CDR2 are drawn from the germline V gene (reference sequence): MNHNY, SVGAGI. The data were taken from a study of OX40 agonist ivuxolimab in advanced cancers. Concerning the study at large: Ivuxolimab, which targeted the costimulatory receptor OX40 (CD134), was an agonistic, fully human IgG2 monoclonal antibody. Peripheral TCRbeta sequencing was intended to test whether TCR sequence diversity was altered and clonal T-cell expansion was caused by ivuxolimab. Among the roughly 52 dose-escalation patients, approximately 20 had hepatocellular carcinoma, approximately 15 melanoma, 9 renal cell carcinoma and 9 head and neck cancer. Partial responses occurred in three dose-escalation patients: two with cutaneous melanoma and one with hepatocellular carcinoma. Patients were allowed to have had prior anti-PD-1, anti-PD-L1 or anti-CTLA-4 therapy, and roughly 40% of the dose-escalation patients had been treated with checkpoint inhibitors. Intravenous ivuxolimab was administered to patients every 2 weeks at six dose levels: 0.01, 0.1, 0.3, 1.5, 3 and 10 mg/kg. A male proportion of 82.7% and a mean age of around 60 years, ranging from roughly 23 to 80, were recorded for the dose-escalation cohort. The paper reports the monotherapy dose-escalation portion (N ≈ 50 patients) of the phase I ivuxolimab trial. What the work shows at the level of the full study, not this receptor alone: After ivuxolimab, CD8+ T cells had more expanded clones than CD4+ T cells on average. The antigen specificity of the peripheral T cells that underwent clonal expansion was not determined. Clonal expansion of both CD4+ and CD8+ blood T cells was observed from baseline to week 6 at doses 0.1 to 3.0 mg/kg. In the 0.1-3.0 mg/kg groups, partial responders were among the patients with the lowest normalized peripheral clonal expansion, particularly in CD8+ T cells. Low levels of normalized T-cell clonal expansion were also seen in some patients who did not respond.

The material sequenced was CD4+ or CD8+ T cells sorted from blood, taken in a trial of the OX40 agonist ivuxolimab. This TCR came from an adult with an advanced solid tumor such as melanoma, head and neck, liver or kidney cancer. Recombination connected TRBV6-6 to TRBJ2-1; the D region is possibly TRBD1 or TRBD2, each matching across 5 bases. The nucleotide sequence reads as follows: TGTGCCAGCAACCGAGACAGCGGCTCCTACAATGAGCAGTTCTTC. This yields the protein CASNRDSGSYNEQFF.